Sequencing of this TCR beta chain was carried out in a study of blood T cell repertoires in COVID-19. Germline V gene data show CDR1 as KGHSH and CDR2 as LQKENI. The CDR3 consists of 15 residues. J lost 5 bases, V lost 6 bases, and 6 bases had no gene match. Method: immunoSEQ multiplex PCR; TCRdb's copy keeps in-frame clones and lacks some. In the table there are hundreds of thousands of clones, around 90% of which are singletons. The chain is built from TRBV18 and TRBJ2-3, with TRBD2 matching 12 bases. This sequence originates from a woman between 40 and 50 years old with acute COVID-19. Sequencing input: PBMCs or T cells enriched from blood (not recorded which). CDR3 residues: CASSQLAGGRDTQYF. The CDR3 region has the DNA TGTGCCAGCTCTCAACTAGCGGGGGGCCGAGATACGCAGTATTTT. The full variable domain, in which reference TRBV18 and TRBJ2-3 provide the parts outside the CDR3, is NAGVMQNPRHLVRRRGQEARLRCSPMKGHSHVYWYRQLPEEGLKFMVYLQKENIIDESGMPKERFSAEFPKEGPSILRIQQVVRGDSAAYFCASSQLAGGRDTQYFGPGTRLTVL.